The TCR beta chain described here comes from a study of blood T cells in healthy people across ages. About this clonotype: Antigen: not known. Mismatch with germline at one junction end may stem from a read error.

All donors came from Russia, were Caucasian and healthy, and spanned ages about 6 to 100. A sample-barcoded 5' primer and a J-beta primer mix were used in a second PCR of roughly 6 to 11 cycles. MiXCR, run by TCRdb on the 5' RACE reads, gives a single entry per CDR3 protein. Among about 1.5 million distinct CDR3 sequences, about 45% were seen once, and the ten largest hold about 3.8%. This CDR3 contains 17 residues. Looked up from germline, CDR1 is ENHRY and CDR2 is SYGVKD. Findings and caveats of the study: When set beside aged donors, long-lived donors presented more naive CD4+ cells and higher diversity.

This sequence joins TRBV10-3 and TRBJ1-2; 9 bases map to TRBD1. The sequenced material came from blood. The TCR was taken from a woman aged 18-30 years in good health. CDR3 sequence: CAISEMGQGLINYGCTF. DNA of the CDR3: TGTGCCATCAGTGAGATGGGACAGGGTTTAATTAACTATGGCTGCACCTTC.